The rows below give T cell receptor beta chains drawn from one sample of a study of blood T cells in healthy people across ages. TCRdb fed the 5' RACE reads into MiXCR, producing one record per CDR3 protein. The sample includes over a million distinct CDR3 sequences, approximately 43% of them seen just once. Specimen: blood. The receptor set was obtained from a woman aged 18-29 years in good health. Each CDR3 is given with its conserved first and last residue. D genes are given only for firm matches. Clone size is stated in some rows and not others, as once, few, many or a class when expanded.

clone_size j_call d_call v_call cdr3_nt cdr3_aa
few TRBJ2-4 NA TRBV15 TGTGCCACCAGCAGAGGAGGGCTGGCCAAAAACATTCAGTACTTC CATSRGGLAKNIQYF
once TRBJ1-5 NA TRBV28 TGTGCCAGCAGTTCCGAGGGTTTGGGTAATCAGCCCCAGCATTTT CASSSEGLGNQPQHF
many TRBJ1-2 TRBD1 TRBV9 TGTGCCAGCAGCCGGGACAGGGAGTCTGGCTACACCTTC CASSRDRESGYTF
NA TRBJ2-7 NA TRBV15 TGTGCCACCAGCATAGGGCCGGGAGCCCAGTACTTC CATSIGPGAQYF
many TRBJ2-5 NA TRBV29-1 TGCAGCGCATGCAGGCAGAGACAAGAGACCCAGTACTTC CSACRQRQETQYF
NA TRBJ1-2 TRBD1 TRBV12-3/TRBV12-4 TGTGCCAGCAGTGCACAGGGGCCCGGGTGGGGCTACACCTTC CASSAQGPGWGYTF
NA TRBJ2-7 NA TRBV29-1 TGCAGCGTTGACGTACCGGGCCCCACAAAATACAATGAGCAGTACTTC CSVDVPGPTKYNEQYF
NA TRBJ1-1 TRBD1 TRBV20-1 TGCAGGGCTATAAACAGGGGAAGAGGACGCACTGAAGCTTTCTTT CRAINRGRGRTEAFF
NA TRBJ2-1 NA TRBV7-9 TGTGCCAGCAGCCCTTCATCCGGGGATGAGCAGCTCTTC CASSPSSGDEQLF
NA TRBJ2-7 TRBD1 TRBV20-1 TGCAGTGCTAGGTCCGGGACAGGGGTTGGCGAGCAGTACTTC CSARSGTGVGEQYF
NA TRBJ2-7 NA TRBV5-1 TGCGCCAGCAGTCTCCGTAGCGTCCGTACGATCGAGCAGTACTTC CASSLRSVRTIEQYF
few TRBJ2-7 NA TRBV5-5 TGTGCCAGCAGCTTCCCTAATAACGACGAGCAGTACTTC CASSFPNNDEQYF
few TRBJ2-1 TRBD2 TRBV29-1 TGCAGCGTGATACTAGCGGGAGTTTTCAATGAGCAGTTCTTC CSVILAGVFNEQFF
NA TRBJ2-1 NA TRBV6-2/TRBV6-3 TGTGCCAGCAGCTTACGGCTAGACTACAATGAGCAGTTCTTC CASSLRLDYNEQFF
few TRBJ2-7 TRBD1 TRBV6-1 TGTGCCACCGGCCGGGACAGACTCTACGAGCAGTACTTC CATGRDRLYEQYF
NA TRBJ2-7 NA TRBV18 TGTGCCAGCTCAGCAAGGGATGGGTTCTACGAGCAGTACTTC CASSARDGFYEQYF
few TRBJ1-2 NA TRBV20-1 TGCAGTGCGACCAGGACCTCCTATGGCTACACCTTC CSATRTSYGYTF
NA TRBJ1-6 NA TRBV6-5 TGTGCCAGCAGCCAACCGGGGGTGGGGAATATTCCCCCCCCCCACTTT CASSQPGVGNIPPPHF
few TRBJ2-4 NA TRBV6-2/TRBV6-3 TGTGCCAGCAGTTACTCCGGCAGGGGAAACATTCAGTACTTC CASSYSGRGNIQYF
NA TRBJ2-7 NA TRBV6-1 TGTGCCAGCAGAGGGAATCTCAACTCCTACGAGCAGTACTTC CASRGNLNSYEQYF
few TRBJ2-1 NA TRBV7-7 TGTGCTAGCAGCTACAGGGCCCCGGGAGAGCAGTTCTTC CASSYRAPGEQFF
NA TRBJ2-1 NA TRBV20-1 TGCAGTGCTCGCAGGGTACCCAATGCCAATGAGCAGTTCTTC CSARRVPNANEQFF
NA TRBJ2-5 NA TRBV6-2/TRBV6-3 TGTGCCAGCAGTTACCCGAGACTTCGGCAAGAGACCCAGTACTTC CASSYPRLRQETQYF
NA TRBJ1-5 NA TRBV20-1 TGCAGTGCTAGCTCAGGGATTCGGTCGAAATTCAATCAGCCCCAGCATTTT CSASSGIRSKFNQPQHF
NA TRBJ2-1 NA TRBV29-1 TGCAGCGCCTTTTTGTGGCAGGGCGAGCAGTTCTTC CSAFLWQGEQFF
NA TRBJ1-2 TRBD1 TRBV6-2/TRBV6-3 TGTGCCAGCAGGGGACAGGGGCATCGTGGCTACACCTTC CASRGQGHRGYTF
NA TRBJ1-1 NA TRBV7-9 TGTGCCAGCAGCCCTACCCATCGCGACAGAGCGACTGAAGCTTTCTTT CASSPTHRDRATEAFF
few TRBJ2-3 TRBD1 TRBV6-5 TGTGCCAGCAGTCTCATGGGACAGGGGGCAGGAGATACGCAGTATTTT CASSLMGQGAGDTQYF
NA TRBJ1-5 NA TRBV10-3 TGTGCCATCAGTGAGGCAGGGATAGGGGATCAGCCCCAGCATTTT CAISEAGIGDQPQHF
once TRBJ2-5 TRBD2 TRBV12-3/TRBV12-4 TGTGCCAGCAGCGTTTCCCAACTCTCCGGGACTAGCGGGGGGGAGACCCAGTACTTC CASSVSQLSGTSGGETQYF
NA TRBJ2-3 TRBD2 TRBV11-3 TGTGCCAGCAGCTCAGGAGGGCCTAGCGGGGGGAACACAGATACGCAGTATTTT CASSSGGPSGGNTDTQYF
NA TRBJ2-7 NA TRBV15 TGTGCCACCAGCAGAGAACATTACGAGCAGTACTTC CATSREHYEQYF
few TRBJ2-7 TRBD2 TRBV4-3 TGCGCCAGCAGCCAAGATGGTAGCGGGACCAGCTCCTACAATGAGCAGTACTTC CASSQDGSGTSSYNEQYF
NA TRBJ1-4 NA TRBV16 TGTGCCAGCAGCCCATCCGGAGTGGGTCGTAGTGAAAAACTGTTTTTT CASSPSGVGRSEKLFF
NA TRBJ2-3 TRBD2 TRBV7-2 TGTGCCAGCAGCTCGACTAGCGGGGGTCCAACAGATACGCAGTATTTT CASSSTSGGPTDTQYF
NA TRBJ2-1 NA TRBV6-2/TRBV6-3 TGTGCCAGCAGTGAAGAAGCGATGGGGAATGAGCAGTTCTTC CASSEEAMGNEQFF
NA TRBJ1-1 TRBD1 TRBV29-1 TGCAGCGTTGAACTTACAGGGGGCGCTTACACTGAAGCTTTCTTT CSVELTGGAYTEAFF
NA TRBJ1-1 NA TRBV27 TGTGCCAGCAGTTTCTTCCCGGGGGCGAACACTGAAGCTTTCTTT CASSFFPGANTEAFF
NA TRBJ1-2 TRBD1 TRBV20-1 TGCAGTGCTAGACCAACCGACAGGGAAAACTATGGCTACACCTTC CSARPTDRENYGYTF
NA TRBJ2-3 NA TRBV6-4 TGTGCCTGCAGTGACTCGGGCCATTCCACAGATACGCAGTATTTT CACSDSGHSTDTQYF
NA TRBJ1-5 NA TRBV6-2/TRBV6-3 TGTGCCACCTTTCAGGGGTACAATCAGCCCCAGCATTTT CATFQGYNQPQHF
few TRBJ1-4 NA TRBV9 TGTGCCAGCAGCGCGGCCCTTACTAGTAGGGGGGAAAAACTGTTTTTT CASSAALTSRGEKLFF
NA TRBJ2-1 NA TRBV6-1 TGTGCCAGCAGACGGGACGGAGCGCGCTCCTACAATGAGCAGTTCTTC CASRRDGARSYNEQFF
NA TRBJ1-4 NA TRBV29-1 TGCAGCGCCCTGGGGGATGGCACTAATGAAAAACTGTTTTTT CSALGDGTNEKLFF
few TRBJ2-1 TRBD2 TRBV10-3 TGTGCCATCCGGGGGGGCAGCTCCTACAATGAGCAGTTCTTC CAIRGGSSYNEQFF
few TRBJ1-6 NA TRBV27 TGTGCCAGCAGCTACCATAATTCACCCCTCCACTTT CASSYHNSPLHF
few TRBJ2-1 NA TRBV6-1 TGTGCCAGCGAGGACAGCTACAATGAGCAGTTCTTC CASEDSYNEQFF
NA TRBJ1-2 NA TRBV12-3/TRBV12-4 TGTGCCAGCAGTGGGACCCTTGATCGGCGCTATGGCTACACCTTC CASSGTLDRRYGYTF
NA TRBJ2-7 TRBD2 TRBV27 TGTGCCAGCAGTTTCGCGGGGGGGTACAATGAGCAGTACTTC CASSFAGGYNEQYF
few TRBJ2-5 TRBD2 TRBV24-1 TGTGCCACCAGTACCGGGACTAGCGTTTCTAAGGGAGAGACCCAGTACTTC CATSTGTSVSKGETQYF
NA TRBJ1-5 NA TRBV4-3 TGCGCCAGCAGCCTCAATGCTTGGCAGAGCAATCAGCCCCAGCATTTT CASSLNAWQSNQPQHF
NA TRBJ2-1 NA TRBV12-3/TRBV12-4 TGTGCCAGCAGTTTAATTAAGGTTCCCGGCCAGGCCGGCTATGAGCAGTTCTTC CASSLIKVPGQAGYEQFF
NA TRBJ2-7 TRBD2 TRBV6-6 TGTGCCAGCAGTTACTCAAGCGGGGGATACGAGCAGTACTTC CASSYSSGGYEQYF
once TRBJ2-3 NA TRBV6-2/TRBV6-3 TGTGCCAGCAGTACAGGGTCGGAGAGCACAGATACGCAGTATTTT CASSTGSESTDTQYF